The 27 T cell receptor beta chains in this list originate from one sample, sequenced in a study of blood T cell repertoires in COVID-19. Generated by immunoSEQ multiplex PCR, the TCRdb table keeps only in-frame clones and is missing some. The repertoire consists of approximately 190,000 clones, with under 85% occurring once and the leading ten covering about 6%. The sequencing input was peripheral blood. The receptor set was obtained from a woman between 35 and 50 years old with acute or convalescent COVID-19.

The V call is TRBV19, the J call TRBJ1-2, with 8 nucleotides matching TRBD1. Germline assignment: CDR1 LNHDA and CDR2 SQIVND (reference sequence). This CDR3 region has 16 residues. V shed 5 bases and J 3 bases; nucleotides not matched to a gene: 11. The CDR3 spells CASSAADREWYYGYTF. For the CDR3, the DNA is TGTGCCAGTAGTGCGGCGGACAGGGAGTGGTACTATGGCTACACCTTC. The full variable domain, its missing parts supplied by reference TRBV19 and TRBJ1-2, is DGGITQSPKYLFRKEGQNVTLSCEQNLNHDAMYWYRQDPGQGLRLIYYSQIVNDFQKGDIAEGYSVSREKKESFPLTVTSAQKNPTAFYLCASSAADREWYYGYTFGSGTRLTVV.

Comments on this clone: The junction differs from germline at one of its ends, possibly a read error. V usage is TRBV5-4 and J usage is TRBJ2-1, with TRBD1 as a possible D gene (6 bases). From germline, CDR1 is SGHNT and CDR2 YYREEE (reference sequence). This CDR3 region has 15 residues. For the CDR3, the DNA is TGTGCCAGCAGCTTGGGGCAGGGGCCCTATAATGAGCAGTTCTTC. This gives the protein CASSLGQGPYNEQFF.

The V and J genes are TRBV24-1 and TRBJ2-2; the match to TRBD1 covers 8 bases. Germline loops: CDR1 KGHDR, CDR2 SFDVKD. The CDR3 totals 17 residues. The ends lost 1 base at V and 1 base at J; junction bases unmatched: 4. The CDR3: CATSDFTGTGNTGELFF. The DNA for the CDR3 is TGTGCCACCAGTGATTTTACCGGGACAGGGAACACCGGGGAGCTGTTTTTT.

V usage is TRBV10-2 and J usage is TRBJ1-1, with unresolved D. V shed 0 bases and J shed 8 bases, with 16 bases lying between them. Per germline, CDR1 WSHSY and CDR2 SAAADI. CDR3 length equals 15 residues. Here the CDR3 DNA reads TGCGCCAGCAGTGAGTCGACTCGGGAGGCGAGAGAAGCTTTCTTT. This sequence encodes CASSESTREAREAFF.

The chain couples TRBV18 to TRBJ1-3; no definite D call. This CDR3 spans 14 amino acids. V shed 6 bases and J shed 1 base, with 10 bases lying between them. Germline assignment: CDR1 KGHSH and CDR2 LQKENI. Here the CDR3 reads CASSRSGSGNTIYF. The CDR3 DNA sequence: TGTGCCAGCTCCAGGTCGGGGTCTGGAAACACCATATATTTT. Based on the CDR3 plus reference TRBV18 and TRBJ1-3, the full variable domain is NAGVMQNPRHLVRRRGQEARLRCSPMKGHSHVYWYRQLPEEGLKFMVYLQKENIIDESGMPKERFSAEFPKEGPSILRIQQVVRGDSAAYFCASSRSGSGNTIYFGEGSWLTVV.

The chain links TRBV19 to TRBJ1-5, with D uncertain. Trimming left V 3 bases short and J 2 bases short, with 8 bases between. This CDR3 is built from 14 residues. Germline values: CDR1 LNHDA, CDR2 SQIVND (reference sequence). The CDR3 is CASSMSRGNQPQHF. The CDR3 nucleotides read TGTGCCAGTAGTATGTCACGGGGCAATCAGCCCCAGCATTTT. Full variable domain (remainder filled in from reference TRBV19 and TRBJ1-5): DGGITQSPKYLFRKEGQNVTLSCEQNLNHDAMYWYRQDPGQGLRLIYYSQIVNDFQKGDIAEGYSVSREKKESFPLTVTSAQKNPTAFYLCASSMSRGNQPQHFGDGTRLSIL.

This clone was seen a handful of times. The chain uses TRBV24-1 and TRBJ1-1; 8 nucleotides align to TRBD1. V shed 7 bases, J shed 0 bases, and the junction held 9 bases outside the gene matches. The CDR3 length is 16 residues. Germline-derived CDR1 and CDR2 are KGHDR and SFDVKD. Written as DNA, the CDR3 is TGTGCCACCAGAATCGGGACAGGAGAAATGAACACTGAAGCTTTCTTT. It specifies CATRIGTGEMNTEAFF.

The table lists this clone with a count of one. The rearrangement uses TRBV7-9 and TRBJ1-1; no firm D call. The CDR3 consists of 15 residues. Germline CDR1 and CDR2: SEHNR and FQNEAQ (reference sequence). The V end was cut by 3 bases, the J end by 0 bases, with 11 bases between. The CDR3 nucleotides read TGTGCCAGCAGCTTCGAGGGCTCGATGAACACTGAAGCTTTCTTT. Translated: CASSFEGSMNTEAFF.

This CDR3 reads CASSPGFGQGRLDSPLHF. As DNA, the CDR3 is TGTGCCAGCAGCCCCGGGTTTGGACAGGGAAGATTGGATTCACCCCTCCACTTT. The chain joins TRBV7-9 to TRBJ1-6; 8 nucleotides agree with TRBD1. V was pared by 5 bases and J by 8 bases, with 17 bases of the junction left unmatched. Germline V gene sequence: CDR1 SEHNR, CDR2 FQNEAQ (reference sequence). The CDR3 sequence is 18 residues long.

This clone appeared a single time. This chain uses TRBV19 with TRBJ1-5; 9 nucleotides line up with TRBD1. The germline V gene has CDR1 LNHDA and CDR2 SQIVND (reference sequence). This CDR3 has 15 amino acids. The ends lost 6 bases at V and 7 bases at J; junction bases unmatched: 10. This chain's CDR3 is CASSDHMGTGQPQHF. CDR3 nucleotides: TGTGCCAGTAGCGACCATATGGGGACAGGGCAGCCCCAGCATTTT.

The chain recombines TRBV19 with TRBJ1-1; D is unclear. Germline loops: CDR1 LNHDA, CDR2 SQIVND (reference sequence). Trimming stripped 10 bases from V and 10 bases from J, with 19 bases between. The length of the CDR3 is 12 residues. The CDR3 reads CAMTVDLDSAFF. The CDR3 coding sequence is TGTGCCATGACCGTGGATTTGGACTCAGCTTTCTTT.

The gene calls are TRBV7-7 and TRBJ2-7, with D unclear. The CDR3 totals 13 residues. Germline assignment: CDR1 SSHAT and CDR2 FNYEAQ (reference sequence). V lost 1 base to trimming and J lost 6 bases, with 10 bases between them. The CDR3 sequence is CASSLDGDAEQYF. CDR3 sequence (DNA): TGTGCCAGCAGCTTAGACGGAGACGCCGAGCAGTACTTC.

The chain's CDR3 is CASSQRQLGEQYF. CDR3 DNA sequence: TGTGCCAGCAGCCAGAGGCAGCTTGGCGAGCAGTACTTC. This rearrangement joins TRBV14 to TRBJ2-7; D is undetermined. The germline V gene encodes CDR1 SGHDN and CDR2 FVKESK. V lost 3 bases to trimming and J lost 6 bases, with 12 bases between them. This CDR3 has 13 residues.

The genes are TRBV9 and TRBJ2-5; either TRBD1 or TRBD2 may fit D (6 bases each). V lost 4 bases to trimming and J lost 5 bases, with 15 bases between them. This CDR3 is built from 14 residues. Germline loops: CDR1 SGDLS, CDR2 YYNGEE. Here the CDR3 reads CASSLGGLEETQYF. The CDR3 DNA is TGTGCCAGCAGCTTAGGGGGGCTGGAGGAGACCCAGTACTTC.

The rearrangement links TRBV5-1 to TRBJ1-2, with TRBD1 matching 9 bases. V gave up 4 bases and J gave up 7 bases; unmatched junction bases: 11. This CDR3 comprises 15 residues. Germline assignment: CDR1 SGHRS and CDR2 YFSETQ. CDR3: CASSVGTGLFGGYTF. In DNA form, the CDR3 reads TGCGCCAGCAGCGTCGGGACAGGGTTGTTCGGTGGCTACACCTTC.

CDR3 protein: CASIHSYF. The CDR3, as DNA: TGCGCCAGCATTCACTCCTACTTC. The V call is TRBV23-1, the J call TRBJ2-7, with D unclear. TRBV23-1 is treated as an ORF (open reading frame) with a function not yet certain. This CDR3 region has 8 residues. Trimming removed 7 bases at V and 13 bases at J, with 8 bases between.

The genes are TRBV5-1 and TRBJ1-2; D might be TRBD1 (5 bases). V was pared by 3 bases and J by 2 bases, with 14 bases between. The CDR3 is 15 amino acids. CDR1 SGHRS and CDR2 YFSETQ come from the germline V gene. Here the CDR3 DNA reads TGCGCCAGCAGCTCCAGGCAGGGAGGCAACTATGGCTACACCTTC. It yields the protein CASSSRQGGNYGYTF. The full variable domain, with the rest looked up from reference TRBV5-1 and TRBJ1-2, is KAGVTQTPRYLIKTRGQQVTLSCSPISGHRSVSWYQQTPGQGLQFLFEYFSETQRNKGNFPGRFSGRQFSNSRSEMNVSTLELGDSALYLCASSSRQGGNYGYTFGSGTRLTVV.

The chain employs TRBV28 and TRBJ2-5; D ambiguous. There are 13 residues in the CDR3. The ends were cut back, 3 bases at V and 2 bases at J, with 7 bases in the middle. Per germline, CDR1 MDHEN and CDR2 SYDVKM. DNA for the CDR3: TGTGCCAGCAGTTTCCAGGTTCAAGAGACCCAGTACTTC. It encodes CASSFQVQETQYF.

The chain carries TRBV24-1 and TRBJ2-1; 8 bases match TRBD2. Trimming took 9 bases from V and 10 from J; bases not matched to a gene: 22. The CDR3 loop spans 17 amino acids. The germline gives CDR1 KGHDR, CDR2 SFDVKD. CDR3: CATGGGRQAGASGEQFF. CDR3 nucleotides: TGTGCCACCGGGGGGGGACGTCAAGCGGGAGCTAGTGGGGAGCAGTTCTTC.

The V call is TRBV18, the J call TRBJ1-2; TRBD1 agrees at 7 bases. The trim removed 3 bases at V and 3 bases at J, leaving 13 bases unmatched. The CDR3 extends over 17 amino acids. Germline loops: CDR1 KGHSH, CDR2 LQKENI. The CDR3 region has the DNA TGTGCCAGCTCACCTACGAGGGGGCAACACTGGCACTATGGCTACACCTTC. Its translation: CASSPTRGQHWHYGYTF.

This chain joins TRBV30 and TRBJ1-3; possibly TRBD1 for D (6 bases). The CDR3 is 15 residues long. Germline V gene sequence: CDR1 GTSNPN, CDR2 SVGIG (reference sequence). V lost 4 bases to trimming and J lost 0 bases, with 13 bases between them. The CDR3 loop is CAWKPRGTSGNTIYF. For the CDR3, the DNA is TGTGCCTGGAAACCGAGGGGGACCTCTGGAAACACCATATATTTT.

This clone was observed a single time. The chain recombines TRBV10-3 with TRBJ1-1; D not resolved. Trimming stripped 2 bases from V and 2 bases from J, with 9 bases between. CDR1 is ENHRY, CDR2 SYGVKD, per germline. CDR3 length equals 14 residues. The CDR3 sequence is CAISEAGVNTEAFF. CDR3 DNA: TGTGCCATCAGTGAGGCAGGCGTTAACACTGAAGCTTTCTTT.

This chain's CDR3 is CASSWGQQYGYTF. In DNA, the CDR3 is TGTGCCAGCAGTTGGGGACAGCAATATGGCTACACCTTC. The chain employs TRBV28 and TRBJ1-2, with 7 bases lining up with TRBD1. Germline CDR1 MDHEN, CDR2 SYDVKM. Trimming removed 4 bases from V and 5 bases from J; junction bases left unmatched: 4. The CDR3 spans 13 residues.

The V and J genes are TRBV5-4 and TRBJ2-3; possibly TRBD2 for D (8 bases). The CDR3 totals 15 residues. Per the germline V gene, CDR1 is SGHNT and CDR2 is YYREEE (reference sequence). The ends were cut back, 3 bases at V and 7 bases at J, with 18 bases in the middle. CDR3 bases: TGTGCCAGCAGCTCGGGGGGGGACAGACTCAATACGCAGTATTTT. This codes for CASSSGGDRLNTQYF.

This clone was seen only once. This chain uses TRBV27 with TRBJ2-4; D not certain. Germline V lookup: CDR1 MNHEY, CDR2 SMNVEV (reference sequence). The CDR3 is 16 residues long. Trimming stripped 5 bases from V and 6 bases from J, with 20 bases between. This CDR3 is CASSPSRDPSRNIQYF. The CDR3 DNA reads TGTGCCAGCAGTCCCTCTAGAGACCCGAGTAGAAACATTCAGTACTTC.

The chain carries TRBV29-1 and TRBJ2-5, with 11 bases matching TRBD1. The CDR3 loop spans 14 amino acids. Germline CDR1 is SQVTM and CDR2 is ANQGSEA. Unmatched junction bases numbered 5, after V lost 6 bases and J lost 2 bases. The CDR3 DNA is TGCAGCGTATCGGGACAGGGGGTACAAGAGACCCAGTACTTC. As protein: CSVSGQGVQETQYF.

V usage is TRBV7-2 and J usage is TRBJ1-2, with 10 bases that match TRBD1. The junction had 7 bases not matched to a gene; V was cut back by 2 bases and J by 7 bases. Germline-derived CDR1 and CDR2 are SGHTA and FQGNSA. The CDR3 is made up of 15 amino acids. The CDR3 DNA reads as TGTGCCAGCAGCTTACAAGACAGGGGGCCACTTGGCTACACCTTC. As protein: CASSLQDRGPLGYTF.